A single sample gave rise to the 27 T cell receptor beta chains below, sequenced in a study of Graves' ophthalmopathy and Graves' hyperthyroidism. CDR3 regions of TCR beta were amplified from RNA transcripts. In the first round, RT-PCR was carried out with HTBI primers, and a multiplex PCR formed the second round. TCRdb analysed the multiplex PCR reads with MiXCR anew, one entry per CDR3 protein. The table records about 340,000 distinct CDR3 sequences, about a sixth of them present only once. The source material was peripheral blood. The receptors here all came from an adult man with Graves' ophthalmopathy.

The chain couples TRBV12-3 or TRBV12-4 to TRBJ1-2; a weak D match, TRBD1 (5 bases). The CDR3 totals 15 residues. V lost 4 bases and J 2 bases, leaving 14 bases between the germline ends. The CDR3: CASSSGTSRNYGYTF. The CDR3, as DNA: TGTGCCAGCAGTTCAGGGACCTCAAGGAACTATGGCTACACCTTC.

At least ten counts were recorded for this clonotype. The J gene is TRBJ2-6, the V gene TRBV27; 8 nucleotides align to TRBD1. The germline gives CDR1 MNHEY, CDR2 SMNVEV (reference sequence). Germline trimming cut 6 bases from V and 2 bases from J; bases unmatched to any gene: 9. There are 17 residues in the CDR3. CDR3: CASSYRQGWTGANVLTF. CDR3 DNA sequence: TGTGCCAGCAGCTACCGACAGGGGTGGACTGGGGCCAACGTCCTGACTTTC. Looking up the rest from reference TRBV27 and TRBJ2-6 gives the full variable domain: EAQVTQNPRYLITVTGKKLTVTCSQNMNHEYMSWYRQDPGLGLRQIYYSMNVEVTDKGDVPEGYKVSRKEKRNFPLILESPSPNQTSLYFCASSYRQGWTGANVLTFGAGSRLTVL.

Comment on this clonotype: Germline and junction disagree at one end, which may indicate a read error. DNA for the CDR3: TGTGCCAGCAGCTCCCGGATTCCCCTGATCTACGAGCAGTCCTTC. It codes for CASSSRIPLIYEQSF. The V and J genes are TRBV11-1 and TRBJ2-7; D not certain. Germline V gene data show CDR1 as SGHAT and CDR2 as FQDESV (reference sequence). CDR3 length: 15 amino acids.

This clonotype was recorded at least ten times. The chain joins TRBV5-5 to TRBJ2-5, with a tentative D call TRBD2 (6 bases). The V end was cut by 4 bases, the J end by 10 bases, with 11 bases between. This CDR3 has 11 amino acids. Germline assignment: CDR1 SGHKS and CDR2 YYEKEE (reference sequence). The CDR3 spells CASSLDGGQYF. In DNA form, the CDR3 reads TGTGCCAGCAGCCTGGACGGGGGCCAGTACTTC.

This clonotype was seen many times. The chain carries TRBV5-1 and TRBJ2-5; no reliable D call. Trimming took 0 bases from V and 1 from J, leaving 10 bases between them. Germline V gene data show CDR1 as SGHRS and CDR2 as YFSETQ. The CDR3 loop spans 15 amino acids. CDR3 loop: CASSLDTLPQETQYF. DNA of the CDR3: TGCGCCAGCAGCTTGGATACCCTCCCCCAAGAGACCCAGTACTTC.

This clonotype occurred many times. V usage is TRBV5-1 and J usage is TRBJ2-5; perhaps TRBD1 as D (6 bases). Germline CDR1 SGHRS, CDR2 YFSETQ. V dropped 5 bases and J dropped 5 bases, with 19 bases sitting between them. CDR3 length equals 15 residues. CDR3 DNA: TGCGCCAGCAGTCAGGGGTTCATTGCGAGGGAGACCCAGTACTTC. As protein: CASSQGFIARETQYF. Full variable domain (rest looked up from reference TRBV5-1 and TRBJ2-5): KAGVTQTPRYLIKTRGQQVTLSCSPISGHRSVSWYQQTPGQGLQFLFEYFSETQRNKGNFPGRFSGRQFSNSRSEMNVSTLELGDSALYLCASSQGFIARETQYFGPGTRLLVL.

This clonotype was seen ten or more times. This rearrangement joins TRBV27 to TRBJ1-5; the match to TRBD1 covers 9 bases. Germline CDR1 MNHEY, CDR2 SMNVEV (reference sequence). Trimming at V came to 5 bases and at J to 2 bases, leaving 16 bases not matched to a gene. CDR3 length: 19 residues. In DNA form, the CDR3 reads TGTGCCAGCAGTCACGTGAGGACAGGGGCTCCCGTCGGCAATCAGCCCCAGCATTTT. This gives the protein CASSHVRTGAPVGNQPQHF.

This clonotype was counted many times. The chain has TRBV13 and TRBJ1-3; the match to TRBD1 covers 11 bases. Per germline, CDR1 PRHDT and CDR2 FYEKMQ (reference sequence). V was pared by 5 bases and J by 3 bases, with 6 bases of the junction left unmatched. CDR3 length: 16 amino acids. The CDR3 loop is CASSGADRGLGNTIYF. DNA of the CDR3: TGTGCCAGCAGCGGGGCGGACAGGGGGCTTGGAAACACCATATATTTT.

This clonotype was picked up one time. The J gene is TRBJ2-5, the V gene TRBV12-3 or TRBV12-4; 7 nucleotides line up with TRBD2. The CDR3 extends over 15 amino acids. J was trimmed by 2 bases and V by 4 bases; bases with no gene match: 7. The CDR3 region is CASSSAGVTQETQYF. The CDR3 DNA reads as TGTGCCAGCAGTTCTGCGGGAGTAACTCAAGAGACCCAGTACTTC.

This clonotype was found many times. Given a much more abundant clone one base away, this may be a read error. The chain combines TRBV27 with TRBJ1-1, with a weak D call TRBD1 (6 bases). This CDR3 spans 13 amino acids. With 5 bases removed from V and 3 bases from J, the gap between germline ends came to 10 bases. Germline V gene sequence: CDR1 MNHEY, CDR2 SMNVEV (reference sequence). CDR3 coding DNA: TGTGCCAGCAGTAAGGGGGGGGACACTGAAGCTTTCTTT. Translated, it gives CASSKGGDTEAFF.

Ten or more counts support this clonotype. V gene TRBV12-3 or TRBV12-4 combines with J gene TRBJ2-5, with 8 nucleotides matching TRBD2. The CDR3 totals 14 residues. The V segment lost 3 bases and the J segment 5 bases; nucleotides outside the gene matches: 5. CDR3 protein: CASSFREGRETQYF. As DNA, the CDR3 is TGTGCCAGCAGTTTTCGGGAGGGCCGGGAGACCCAGTACTTC.

In its sample, this clonotype was seen many times. The genes are TRBV2 and TRBJ2-5; 7 bases are shared with TRBD1. CDR3 length equals 15 residues. The V gene end was trimmed by 7 bases and the J gene end by 0 bases; junction bases not matched to a gene: 8. Per germline, CDR1 SNHLY and CDR2 FYNNEI. CDR3 bases: TGTGCCAGCAATGGCGGAACAGGGGACCAAGAGACCCAGTACTTC. Protein sequence: CASNGGTGDQETQYF.

This clonotype was counted ten times or more. V is TRBV6-2 or TRBV6-3 and J is TRBJ1-5; 10 nucleotides agree with TRBD1. Trimming at V came to 5 bases and at J to 5 bases, leaving 9 bases not matched to a gene. CDR3 length equals 16 residues. Germline V gives CDR1 MNHEY, CDR2 SVGEGT. This CDR3 is CASSDRDRGSDQPQHF. CDR3 DNA: TGTGCCAGCAGTGATAGGGACAGGGGAAGCGATCAGCCCCAGCATTTT.

V usage is TRBV13 and J usage is TRBJ1-1; 9 nucleotides line up with TRBD1. Germline assignment: CDR1 PRHDT and CDR2 FYEKMQ (reference sequence). The CDR3 spans 16 residues. The J segment lost 4 bases and the V segment lost 1 base, leaving 7 bases of the junction unmatched. CDR3 region: CASSLVVGQGLTEAFF. The CDR3 coding sequence is TGTGCCAGCAGCTTAGTTGTGGGACAGGGCCTCACTGAAGCTTTCTTT. The full variable domain, its missing parts supplied by reference TRBV13 and TRBJ1-1, is AAGVIQSPRHLIKEKRETATLKCYPIPRHDTVYWYQQGPGQDPQFLISFYEKMQSDKGSIPDRFSAQQFSDYHSELNMSSLELGDSALYFCASSLVVGQGLTEAFFGQGTRLTVV.

This clonotype was recorded at least ten times. This rearrangement joins TRBV5-1 to TRBJ2-7, with 8 bases aligning to TRBD1. The CDR3 sequence is 14 residues long. CDR1 is SGHRS and CDR2 is YFSETQ in the germline V gene. Trimming cost V 3 bases and J 5 bases; bases outside gene matches: 7. CDR3 residues: CASSWGQAGDEQYF. The CDR3 nucleotides are TGCGCCAGCAGCTGGGGACAGGCCGGGGACGAGCAGTACTTC.

Regarding this clonotype: Possible read error: a much larger clone is one base away. V is TRBV20-1 and J is TRBJ2-2, with 10 bases matching TRBD2. The CDR3 runs 17 residues. In germline, CDR1 is DFQATT, CDR2 SNEGSKA (reference sequence). The V segment lost 0 bases and the J segment 3 bases; nucleotides outside the gene matches: 7. The CDR3 loop reads CSARDRVTSGYTGELFF. The CDR3 DNA is TGCAGTGCTAGAGATCGGGTGACTAGCGGGTACACCGGGGAGCTGTTTTTT.

The chain employs TRBV28 and TRBJ1-2; 7 bases match TRBD1. The CDR3 has 17 residues. J gave up 4 bases and V 3 bases, and 14 bases lay outside the gene matches. Germline V gene lookup returns CDR1 MDHEN and CDR2 SYDVKM. DNA of the CDR3: TGTGCCAGCAGTTTCACAATCCCGGGACAGATAACCTATGGCTACACCTTC. Translated: CASSFTIPGQITYGYTF.

This clonotype was observed many times. The V gene is TRBV5-1, the J gene TRBJ2-7; D remains unclear. Trimming shortened V by 3 bases and J by 3 bases, and 10 bases separated the two germline ends. Germline V gene sequence: CDR1 SGHRS, CDR2 YFSETQ. The CDR3 is made up of 13 amino acids. The CDR3 nucleotides are TGCGCCAGCAGCTCCCCAGATGGCTACGAGCAGTACTTC. Residues: CASSSPDGYEQYF.

This clonotype was seen ten or more times. J is TRBJ2-2 and V is TRBV3-1; TRBD1 is a possible D gene (6 bases). V lost 3 bases to trimming and J lost 5 bases, with 13 bases between them. This CDR3 region has 15 residues. Germline-derived CDR1 and CDR2 are LGHDT and YNNKEL (reference sequence). In nucleotides, the CDR3 is TGTGCCAGCAGCCAGGGGGCGCGTTTTACCGGGGAGCTGTTTTTT. This codes for CASSQGARFTGELFF.

The V gene is TRBV7-2, the J gene TRBJ1-5; 7 nucleotides align to TRBD1. Trimming removed 5 bases from V and 7 bases from J; junction bases left unmatched: 8. From germline, CDR1 is SGHTA and CDR2 FQGNSA. This CDR3 comprises 14 residues. CDR3 coding DNA: TGTGCCAGCAGCCAGGGGGGAGTCCAACAGCCCCAGCATTTT. Its protein product is CASSQGGVQQPQHF.

This clonotype was recorded many times. The rearrangement joins TRBV2 to TRBJ2-7, with 16 bases matching TRBD2. Germline V gene data show CDR1 as SNHLY and CDR2 as FYNNEI. The trim removed 7 bases at V and 6 bases at J, leaving 6 bases unmatched. This CDR3 spans 15 amino acids. CDR3 loop: CASKGLAGGAPEQYF. The CDR3 DNA follows: TGTGCCAGCAAGGGACTAGCGGGAGGGGCGCCCGAGCAGTACTTC.

This clonotype was seen at least ten times. The chain joins TRBV11-2 to TRBJ2-5; D gene unclear. Trimming left V 1 base short and J 4 bases short, with 7 bases between. The CDR3 extends over 13 amino acids. Germline assignment: CDR1 SGHAT and CDR2 FQNNGV. The CDR3 loop reads CASSLGPSETQYF. CDR3 coding DNA: TGTGCCAGCAGCTTAGGACCCTCAGAGACCCAGTACTTC.

This clonotype was seen many times. J is TRBJ1-6 and V is TRBV4-2; TRBD1 matches at 8 bases. Looked up from germline, CDR1 is LGHNA and CDR2 is YNFKEQ. The CDR3 extends over 15 amino acids. The J segment lost 14 bases and the V segment lost 4 bases, leaving 13 bases of the junction unmatched. CDR3 DNA sequence: TGTGCCAGCAGCCTCACCGGGACAGGAGTCCTCACCCTCCACTTT. Translating gives CASSLTGTGVLTLHF.

This clonotype was detected ten times or more. The rearrangement joins TRBV6-2 or TRBV6-3 to TRBJ2-7; 9 bases align to TRBD1. Trimming took 3 bases from V and 1 from J; bases not matched to a gene: 4. Germline CDR1 MNHEY, CDR2 SVGEGT. The CDR3 extends over 15 amino acids. The DNA for the CDR3 is TGTGCCAGCAGTTATCCCGGGACAGGGTCCTACGAGCAGTACTTC. Its protein is CASSYPGTGSYEQYF.

This clonotype was found many times. The chain uses TRBV20-1 and TRBJ2-7; D is possibly TRBD1 (6 bases). Germline V CDR1 and CDR2: DFQATT, SNEGSKA (reference sequence). The ends were cut back, 6 bases at V and 0 bases at J, with 15 bases in the middle. The CDR3 loop spans 14 amino acids. This CDR3 reads CSANDRTSSYEQYF. In DNA form, the CDR3 reads TGCAGTGCAAATGACAGGACGAGCTCCTACGAGCAGTACTTC.

This clonotype was recorded many times. V is TRBV20-1 and J is TRBJ1-5; D not certain. This CDR3 spans 14 amino acids. The ends were cut back, 2 bases at V and 0 bases at J, with 8 bases in the middle. CDR1 DFQATT and CDR2 SNEGSKA come from the germline V gene (reference sequence). CDR3 protein: CSARIDNSNQPQHF. The CDR3 bases are TGCAGTGCTAGAATCGACAATAGCAATCAGCCCCAGCATTTT.

This clonotype was counted at least ten times. The chain recombines TRBV5-1 with TRBJ1-2; TRBD1 matches 9 bases. The CDR3 has 15 residues. Trimming took 0 bases from V and 2 from J; bases not matched to a gene: 2. The germline CDR1 and CDR2 sequences are SGHRS and YFSETQ. The CDR3 nucleotides read TGCGCCAGCAGCTTGGTGACAGGGGGGAACTATGGCTACACCTTC. Translating it yields CASSLVTGGNYGYTF.